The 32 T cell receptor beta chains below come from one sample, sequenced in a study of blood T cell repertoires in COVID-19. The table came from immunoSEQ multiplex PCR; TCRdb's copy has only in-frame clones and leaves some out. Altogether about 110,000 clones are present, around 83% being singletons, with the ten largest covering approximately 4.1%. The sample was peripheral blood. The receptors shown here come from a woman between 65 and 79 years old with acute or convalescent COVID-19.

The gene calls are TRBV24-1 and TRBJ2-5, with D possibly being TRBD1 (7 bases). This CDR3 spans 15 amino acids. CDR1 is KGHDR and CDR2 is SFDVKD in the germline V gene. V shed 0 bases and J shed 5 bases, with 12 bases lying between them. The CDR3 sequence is CATSDLQGGTETQYF. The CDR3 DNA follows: TGTGCCACCAGTGATTTGCAGGGGGGCACGGAGACCCAGTACTTC.

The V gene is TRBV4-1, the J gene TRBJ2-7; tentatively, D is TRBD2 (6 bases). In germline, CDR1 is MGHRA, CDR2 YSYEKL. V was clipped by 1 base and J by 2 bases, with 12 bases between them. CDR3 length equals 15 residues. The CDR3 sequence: CASSQGRGMAYEQYF. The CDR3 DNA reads TGCGCCAGCAGCCAAGGGAGGGGAATGGCCTACGAGCAGTACTTC.

The DNA of the CDR3 is TGCGCCAGCAGTATGACCGGGACAGGGGCGCGGGAGACCCAGTACTTC. Amino acid sequence: CASSMTGTGARETQYF. V usage is TRBV10-1 and J usage is TRBJ2-5; the match to TRBD1 covers 10 bases. The CDR3 runs 16 residues. Germline loops: CDR1 WNHNN, CDR2 SYGVQD (reference sequence). With 5 bases clipped from V and 5 bases from J, the junction kept 11 bases outside the gene matches.

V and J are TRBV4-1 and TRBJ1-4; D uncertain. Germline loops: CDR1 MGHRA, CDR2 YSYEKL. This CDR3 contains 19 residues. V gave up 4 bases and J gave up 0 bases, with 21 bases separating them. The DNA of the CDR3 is TGCGCCAGCAGCCCCCTGGGAGGGATGAGGGTTGCAACTAATGAAAAACTGTTTTTT. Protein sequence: CASSPLGGMRVATNEKLFF.

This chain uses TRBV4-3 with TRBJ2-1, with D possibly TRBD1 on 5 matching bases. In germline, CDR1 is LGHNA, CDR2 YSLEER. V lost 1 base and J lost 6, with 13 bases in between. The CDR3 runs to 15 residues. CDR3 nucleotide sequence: TGCGCCAGCAGCCAAGGAAGTGGGGCTTTCAATGAGCAGTTCTTC. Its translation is CASSQGSGAFNEQFF.

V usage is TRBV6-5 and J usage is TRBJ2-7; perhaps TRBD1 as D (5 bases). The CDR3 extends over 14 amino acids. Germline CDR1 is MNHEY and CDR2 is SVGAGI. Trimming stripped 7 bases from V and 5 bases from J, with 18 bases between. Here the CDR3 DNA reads TGTGCCAGCACCTCAAGGGGTCTGGTCCACGAGCAGTACTTC. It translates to CASTSRGLVHEQYF.

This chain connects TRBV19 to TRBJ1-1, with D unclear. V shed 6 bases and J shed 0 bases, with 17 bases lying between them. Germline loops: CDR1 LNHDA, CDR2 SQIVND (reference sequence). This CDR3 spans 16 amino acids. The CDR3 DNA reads TGTGCCAGTAGCCCTCGGGAAGGGCGGTTGAACACTGAAGCTTTCTTT. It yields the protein CASSPREGRLNTEAFF.

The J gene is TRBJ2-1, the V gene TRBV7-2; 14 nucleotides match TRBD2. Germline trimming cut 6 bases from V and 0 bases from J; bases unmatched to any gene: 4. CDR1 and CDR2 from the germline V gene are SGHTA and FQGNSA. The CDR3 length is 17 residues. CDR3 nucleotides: TGTGCCAGCAGAGGACTAGCGGGGGGACCCTCCTACAATGAGCAGTTCTTC. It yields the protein CASRGLAGGPSYNEQFF.

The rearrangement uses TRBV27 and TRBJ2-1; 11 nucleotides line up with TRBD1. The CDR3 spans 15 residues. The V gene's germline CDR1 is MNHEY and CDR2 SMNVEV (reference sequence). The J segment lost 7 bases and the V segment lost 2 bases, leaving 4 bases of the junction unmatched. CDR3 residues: CASSLLDRGRNEQFF. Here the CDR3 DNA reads TGTGCCAGCAGTTTACTGGACAGGGGGCGGAATGAGCAGTTCTTC.

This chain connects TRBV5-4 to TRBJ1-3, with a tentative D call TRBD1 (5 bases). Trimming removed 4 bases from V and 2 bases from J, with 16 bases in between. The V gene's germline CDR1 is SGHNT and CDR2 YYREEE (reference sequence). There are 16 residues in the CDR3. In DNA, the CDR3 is TGTGCCAGCAGCCCGGGGGGTGGAGGGCCTGGAAACACCATATATTTT. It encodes CASSPGGGGPGNTIYF.

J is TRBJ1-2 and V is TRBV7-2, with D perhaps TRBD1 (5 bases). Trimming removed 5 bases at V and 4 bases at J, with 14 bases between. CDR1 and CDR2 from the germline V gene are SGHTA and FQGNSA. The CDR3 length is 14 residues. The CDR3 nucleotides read TGTGCCAGCAGCCCCATGGGGCAGGGCTATGGCTACACCTTC. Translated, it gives CASSPMGQGYGYTF.

The CDR3 nucleotides are TGTGCCAGCAGCTTTGACAGTCGGGGCTACACCTTC. Protein product: CASSFDSRGYTF. V usage is TRBV6-2 or TRBV6-3 and J usage is TRBJ1-2, with D tentatively TRBD1 (5 bases). This CDR3 spans 12 amino acids. V was clipped by 6 bases and J by 8 bases, with 13 bases between them. Germline CDR1 is MNHEY and CDR2 is SVGEGT.

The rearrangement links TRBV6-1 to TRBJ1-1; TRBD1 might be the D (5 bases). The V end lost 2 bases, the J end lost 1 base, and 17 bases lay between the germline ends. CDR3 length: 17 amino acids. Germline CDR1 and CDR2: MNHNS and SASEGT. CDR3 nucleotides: TGTGCCAGCAGTGAACTGTGGGAGGGGACTTCGAACACTGAAGCTTTCTTT. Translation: CASSELWEGTSNTEAFF.

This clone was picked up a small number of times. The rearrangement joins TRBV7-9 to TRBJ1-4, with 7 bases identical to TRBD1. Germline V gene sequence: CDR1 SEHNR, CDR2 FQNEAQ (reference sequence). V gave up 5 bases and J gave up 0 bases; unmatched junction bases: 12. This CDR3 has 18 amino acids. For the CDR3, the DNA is TGTGCCAGCAGCCCTCGACAGGGTTTCCCTTCAACTAATGAAAAACTGTTTTTT. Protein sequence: CASSPRQGFPSTNEKLFF.

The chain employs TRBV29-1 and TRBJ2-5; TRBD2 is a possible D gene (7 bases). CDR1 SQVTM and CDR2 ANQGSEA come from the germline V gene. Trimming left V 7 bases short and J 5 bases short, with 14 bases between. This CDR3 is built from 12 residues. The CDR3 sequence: CSALSGGETQYF. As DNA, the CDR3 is TGCAGCGCTCTCTCGGGGGGCGAGACCCAGTACTTC.

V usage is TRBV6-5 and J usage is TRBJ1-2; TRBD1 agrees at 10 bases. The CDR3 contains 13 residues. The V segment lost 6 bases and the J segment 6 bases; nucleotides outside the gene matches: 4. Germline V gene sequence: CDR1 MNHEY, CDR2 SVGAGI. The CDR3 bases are TGTGCCAGCAGGTGGACAGGGGGGAATGGCTACACCTTC. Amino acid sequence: CASRWTGGNGYTF.

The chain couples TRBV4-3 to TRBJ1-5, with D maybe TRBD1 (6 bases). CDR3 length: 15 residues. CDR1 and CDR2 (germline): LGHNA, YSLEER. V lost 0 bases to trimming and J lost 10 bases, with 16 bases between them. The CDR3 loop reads CASSQERGGAGPQHF. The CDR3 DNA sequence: TGCGCCAGCAGCCAAGAACGGGGGGGCGCCGGCCCCCAGCATTTT.

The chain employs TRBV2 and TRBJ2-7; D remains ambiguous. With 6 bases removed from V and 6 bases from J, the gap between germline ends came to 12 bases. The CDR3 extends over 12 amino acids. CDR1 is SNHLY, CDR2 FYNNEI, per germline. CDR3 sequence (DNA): TGTGCCAGCAGCAGGCTTTTAGGCGAGCAGTACGTC. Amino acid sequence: CASSRLLGEQYV.

The CDR3 bases are TGTGCCAGCAGCTTAGTGGCTGCGGACAATCAGCCCCAGCATTTT. It codes for CASSLVAADNQPQHF. This sequence joins TRBV7-2 and TRBJ1-5; D ambiguous. Germline V CDR1 and CDR2: SGHTA, FQGNSA. Trimming cost V 1 base and J 3 bases, with 10 bases left between them. The CDR3 covers 15 residues.

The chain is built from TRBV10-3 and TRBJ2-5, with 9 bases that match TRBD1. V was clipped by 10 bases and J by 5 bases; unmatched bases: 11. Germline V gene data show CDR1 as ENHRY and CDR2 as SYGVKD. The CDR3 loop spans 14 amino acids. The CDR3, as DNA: TGTGCCAGACGGACAGGGGCTACGATGGAGACCCAGTACTTC. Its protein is CARRTGATMETQYF.

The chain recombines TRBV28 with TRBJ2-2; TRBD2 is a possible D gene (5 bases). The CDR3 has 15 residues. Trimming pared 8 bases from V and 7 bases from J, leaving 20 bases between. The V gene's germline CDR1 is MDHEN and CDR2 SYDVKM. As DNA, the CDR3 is TGTGCCAGCTCCCCCCCAGTACGGGGTAACGGGGAGCTGTTTTTT. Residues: CASSPPVRGNGELFF.

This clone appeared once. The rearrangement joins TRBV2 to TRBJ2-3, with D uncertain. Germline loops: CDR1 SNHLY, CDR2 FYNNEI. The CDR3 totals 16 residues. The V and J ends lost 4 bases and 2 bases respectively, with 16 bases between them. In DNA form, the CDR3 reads TGTGCCAGCAGTGTCTCAGAGCGCCCGAACACAGATACGCAGTATTTT. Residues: CASSVSERPNTDTQYF.

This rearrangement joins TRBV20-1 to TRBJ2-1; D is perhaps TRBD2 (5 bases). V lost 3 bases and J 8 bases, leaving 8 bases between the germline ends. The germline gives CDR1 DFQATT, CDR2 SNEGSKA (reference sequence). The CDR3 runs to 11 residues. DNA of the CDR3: TGCAGTGCTAGTACGGACTATGAGCAGTTCTTC. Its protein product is CSASTDYEQFF.

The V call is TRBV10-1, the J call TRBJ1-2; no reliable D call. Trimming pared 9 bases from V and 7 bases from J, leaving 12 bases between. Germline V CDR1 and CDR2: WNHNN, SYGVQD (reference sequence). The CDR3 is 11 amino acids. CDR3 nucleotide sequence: TGCGCCAGTCCATTGACTCTTGGCTACACCTTC. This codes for CASPLTLGYTF.

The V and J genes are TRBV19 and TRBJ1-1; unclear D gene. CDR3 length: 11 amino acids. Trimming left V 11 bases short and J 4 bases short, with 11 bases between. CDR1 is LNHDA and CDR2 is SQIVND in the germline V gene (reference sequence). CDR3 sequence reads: CAARRSTEAFF. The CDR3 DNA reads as TGTGCCGCCAGAAGGAGCACTGAAGCTTTCTTT. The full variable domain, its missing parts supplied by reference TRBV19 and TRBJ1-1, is DGGITQSPKYLFRKEGQNVTLSCEQNLNHDAMYWYRQDPGQGLRLIYYSQIVNDFQKGDIAEGYSVSREKKESFPLTVTSAQKNPTAFYLCAARRSTEAFFGQGTRLTVV.

The CDR3 DNA reads as TGTGCCACCAGCACCCCGGGGGGGGAGCAGTACTTC. The encoded protein is CATSTPGGEQYF. This chain links TRBV15 with TRBJ2-7; 8 bases are shared with TRBD2. Germline loops: CDR1 LNHNV, CDR2 YYDKDF (reference sequence). The CDR3 runs 12 residues. Unmatched junction bases numbered 3, after V lost 4 bases and J lost 7 bases. Full variable domain (remainder filled in from reference TRBV15 and TRBJ2-7): DAMVIQNPRYQVTQFGKPVTLSCSQTLNHNVMYWYQQKSSQAPKLLFHYYDKDFNNEADTPDNFQSRRPNTSFCFLDIRSPGLGDTAMYLCATSTPGGEQYFGPGTRLTVT.

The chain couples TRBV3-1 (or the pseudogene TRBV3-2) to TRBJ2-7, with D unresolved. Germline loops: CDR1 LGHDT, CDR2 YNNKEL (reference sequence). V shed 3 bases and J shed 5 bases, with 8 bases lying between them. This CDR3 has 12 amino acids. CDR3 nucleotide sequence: TGTGCCAGCAGCCACCCGCGAAACGAGCAGTACTTC. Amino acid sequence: CASSHPRNEQYF.

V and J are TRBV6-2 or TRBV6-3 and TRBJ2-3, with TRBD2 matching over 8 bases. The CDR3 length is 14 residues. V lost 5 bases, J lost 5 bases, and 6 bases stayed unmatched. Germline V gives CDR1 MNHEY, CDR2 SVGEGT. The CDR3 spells CASSHRGGQDTQYF. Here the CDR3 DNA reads TGTGCCAGCAGTCACCGGGGGGGCCAAGATACGCAGTATTTT.

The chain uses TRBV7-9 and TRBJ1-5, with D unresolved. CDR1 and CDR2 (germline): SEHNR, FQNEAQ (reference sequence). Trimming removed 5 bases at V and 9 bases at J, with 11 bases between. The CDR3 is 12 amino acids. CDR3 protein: CASSNIIGPQHF. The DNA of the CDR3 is TGTGCCAGCAGCAATATTATCGGGCCCCAGCATTTT.

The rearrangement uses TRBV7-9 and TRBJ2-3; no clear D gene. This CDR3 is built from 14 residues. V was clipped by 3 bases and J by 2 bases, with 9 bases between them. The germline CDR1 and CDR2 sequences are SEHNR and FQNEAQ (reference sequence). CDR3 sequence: CASSLGSNTDTQYF. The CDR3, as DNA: TGTGCCAGCAGCTTGGGCAGTAACACAGATACGCAGTATTTT. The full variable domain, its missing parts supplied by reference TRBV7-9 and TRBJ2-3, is DTGVSQNPRHKITKRGQNVTFRCDPISEHNRLYWYRQTLGQGPEFLTYFQNEAQLEKSRLLSDRFSAERPKGSFSTLEIQRTEQGDSAMYLCASSLGSNTDTQYFGPGTRLTVL.

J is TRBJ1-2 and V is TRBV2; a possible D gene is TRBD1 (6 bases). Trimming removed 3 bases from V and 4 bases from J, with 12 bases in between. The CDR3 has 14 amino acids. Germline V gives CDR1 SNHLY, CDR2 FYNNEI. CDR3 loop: CASSEDSRGYGYTF. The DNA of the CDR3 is TGTGCCAGCAGTGAGGACAGTCGGGGCTATGGCTACACCTTC.

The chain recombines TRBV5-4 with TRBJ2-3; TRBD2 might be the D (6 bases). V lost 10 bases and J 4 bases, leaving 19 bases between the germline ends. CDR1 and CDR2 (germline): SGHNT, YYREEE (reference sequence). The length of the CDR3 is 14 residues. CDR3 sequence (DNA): TGTGCCGTCACGCGGGCTAGCGCGGCAGATACGCAGTATTTT. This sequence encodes CAVTRASAADTQYF.